The next 21 T cell receptor beta chains were all read from a single sample in a study of blood T cell repertoires in COVID-19. The protocol was immunoSEQ multiplex PCR, while the TCRdb copy is restricted to in-frame clones and leaves out a portion. The sample records a few hundred thousand clones, roughly 87% being singletons. The specimen sequenced was PBMCs or T cells enriched from blood (not recorded which). The receptors come from a woman in her twenties or thirties who had recovered from COVID-19.

The chain is built from TRBV19 and TRBJ2-1; 9 bases align to TRBD1. This CDR3 is 17 amino acids long. Germline CDR1 and CDR2: LNHDA and SQIVND (reference sequence). J lost 5 bases, V lost 3 bases, and 11 bases had no gene match. CDR3 DNA sequence: TGTGCCAGTAGTATTGGTCTGGGACAGGGAATCGACAATGAGCAGTTCTTC. Its protein product is CASSIGLGQGIDNEQFF. The complete variable domain, with remaining parts taken from reference TRBV19 and TRBJ2-1, reads DGGITQSPKYLFRKEGQNVTLSCEQNLNHDAMYWYRQDPGQGLRLIYYSQIVNDFQKGDIAEGYSVSREKKESFPLTVTSAQKNPTAFYLCASSIGLGQGIDNEQFFGPGTRLTVL.

This clone was counted a few times. The chain recombines TRBV11-3 with TRBJ2-1; 10 bases fit TRBD1. V dropped 0 bases and J dropped 9; count of bases not matched to a gene: 2. CDR1 is SGHNT, CDR2 YENEEA, per germline. The CDR3 consists of 14 residues. CDR3 DNA: TGTGCCAGCAGCTTAGAAGGGACAGGGGTTGAGCAGTTCTTC. This sequence encodes CASSLEGTGVEQFF.

The J gene is TRBJ1-6, the V gene TRBV27, with D uncertain. The CDR3 has 14 residues. The germline gives CDR1 MNHEY, CDR2 SMNVEV (reference sequence). The V gene lost 7 bases and the J gene lost 11 bases, with 18 bases spanning the gap. The chain's CDR3 is CASTTRGGVAPLHF. The CDR3 DNA follows: TGTGCCAGCACCACCCGTGGAGGAGTGGCACCCCTCCACTTT.

This clone has a single count. The J gene is TRBJ2-5, the V gene TRBV7-9; the D is unclear. From germline, CDR1 is SEHNR and CDR2 FQNEAQ (reference sequence). The V end lost 5 bases, the J end lost 0 bases, and 10 bases lay between the germline ends. There are 14 residues in the CDR3. CDR3 region: CASSQVHYQETQYF. CDR3 coding DNA: TGTGCCAGCAGCCAGGTACATTACCAAGAGACCCAGTACTTC.

This clone was observed once. J is TRBJ2-1 and V is TRBV18; 12 nucleotides align to TRBD1. Germline loops: CDR1 KGHSH, CDR2 LQKENI. V shed 1 base, J shed 7 bases, and the junction held 5 bases outside the gene matches. The CDR3 has 16 residues. The CDR3 coding sequence is TGTGCCAGCTCACCACTCCCGGGACAGGGGGCGAATGAGCAGTTCTTC. Translation gives CASSPLPGQGANEQFF.

The chain combines TRBV4-1 with TRBJ1-6; 7 bases align to TRBD1. This CDR3 region has 13 residues. The trim removed 0 bases at V and 10 bases at J, leaving 0 bases unmatched. The germline CDR1 and CDR2 sequences are MGHRA and YSYEKL. DNA for the CDR3: TGCGCCAGCAGCCAAGAGGGACAGTCACCCCTCCACTTT. Encoded protein: CASSQEGQSPLHF.

This sequence joins TRBV3-1 (or the pseudogene TRBV3-2) and TRBJ2-3, with a weak D call TRBD2 (7 bases). Germline CDR1 reads LGHDT; CDR2 reads YNNKEL (reference sequence). This CDR3 spans 13 amino acids. Trimming shortened V by 2 bases and J by 10 bases, and 13 bases separated the two germline ends. CDR3 sequence (DNA): TGTGCCAGCAGCCAAAGGGGGGGTAGTTCGCAGTATTTT. As protein: CASSQRGGSSQYF.

The rearrangement uses TRBV19 and TRBJ1-2; maybe TRBD1 (5 bases). Per germline, CDR1 LNHDA and CDR2 SQIVND (reference sequence). The CDR3 covers 14 residues. Trimming shortened V by 3 bases and J by 4 bases, and 12 bases separated the two germline ends. The CDR3 DNA sequence: TGTGCCAGTAGTATTGCGGGACTGATCTATGGCTACACCTTC. Protein sequence: CASSIAGLIYGYTF. The entire variable domain, with the rest obtained from reference TRBV19 and TRBJ1-2, is as follows: DGGITQSPKYLFRKEGQNVTLSCEQNLNHDAMYWYRQDPGQGLRLIYYSQIVNDFQKGDIAEGYSVSREKKESFPLTVTSAQKNPTAFYLCASSIAGLIYGYTFGSGTRLTVV.

The genes are TRBV4-1 and TRBJ1-4; a weak D match, TRBD1 (6 bases). The CDR3 is made up of 19 amino acids. Germline lookup yields CDR1 MGHRA and CDR2 YSYEKL. Trimming removed 1 base at V and 4 bases at J, with 22 bases between. This chain's CDR3 is CASSQVAGTSGGLNEKLFF. CDR3 bases: TGCGCCAGCAGCCAAGTAGCGGGTACCAGCGGGGGGCTTAATGAAAAACTGTTTTTT.

This chain joins TRBV19 and TRBJ1-6; D not certain. Germline CDR1 reads LNHDA; CDR2 reads SQIVND (reference sequence). The V and J ends lost 3 bases and 0 bases respectively, with 9 bases between them. This CDR3 is 16 amino acids long. This CDR3 reads CASSISGSSYNSPLHF. The CDR3 DNA follows: TGTGCCAGTAGTATTTCGGGGAGCTCCTATAATTCACCCCTCCACTTT.

This clone was observed a handful of times. This rearrangement joins TRBV7-9 to TRBJ1-2; TRBD1 agrees at 10 bases. Germline V gives CDR1 SEHNR, CDR2 FQNEAQ (reference sequence). The CDR3 sequence is 15 residues long. With 3 bases clipped from V and 2 bases from J, the junction kept 3 bases outside the gene matches. Here the CDR3 DNA reads TGTGCCAGCAGCTTCCGGGACAGGGGAAACTATGGCTACACCTTC. Amino acids: CASSFRDRGNYGYTF.

The rearrangement joins TRBV7-8 to TRBJ2-3; D is possibly TRBD1 (5 bases). V lost 5 bases and J 4 bases, leaving 16 bases between the germline ends. From germline, CDR1 is SGHVS and CDR2 FQNEAQ. The CDR3 is 15 amino acids. The CDR3 DNA reads TGTGCCAGCAGCCCCAGGCAGGGTTCCCCAGATACGCAGTATTTT. Translated, it gives CASSPRQGSPDTQYF.

The rearrangement links TRBV18 to TRBJ2-1, with D tentatively TRBD2 (5 bases). This CDR3 contains 14 residues. CDR1 is KGHSH, CDR2 LQKENI, per germline. Trimming took off 0 bases at V and 7 bases at J, with 10 bases between the two ends. The CDR3, as DNA: TGTGCCAGCTCACCACCCCTGGGGAGTAATGAGCAGTTCTTC. It encodes CASSPPLGSNEQFF.

The chain couples TRBV12-5 to TRBJ2-3, with 13 bases lining up with TRBD2. Unmatched junction bases numbered 14, after V lost 2 bases and J lost 3 bases. The CDR3 sequence is 20 residues long. Germline V lookup: CDR1 LGHNT, CDR2 FRNRAP. The CDR3 loop reads CASGLSHGLAGAEMTDTQYF. CDR3 coding DNA: TGTGCTAGTGGTTTGTCCCACGGACTAGCGGGGGCCGAAATGACAGATACGCAGTATTTT. Drawing the rest from reference TRBV12-5 and TRBJ2-3, the complete variable domain is DARVTQTPRHKVTEMGQEVTMRCQPILGHNTVFWYRQTMMQGLELLAYFRNRAPLDDSGMPKDRFSAEMPDATLATLKIQPSEPRDSAVYFCASGLSHGLAGAEMTDTQYFGPGTRLTVL.

The J gene is TRBJ2-6, the V gene TRBV28; the D gene is possibly TRBD1 (5 bases). CDR1 and CDR2 from the germline V gene are MDHEN and SYDVKM. This CDR3 is 14 amino acids long. Trimming took off 10 bases at V and 0 bases at J, with 10 bases between the two ends. CDR3 amino acids: CATTADSGANVLTF. CDR3 in DNA: TGTGCCACGACAGCCGACTCTGGGGCCAACGTCCTGACTTTC.

The chain couples TRBV5-1 to TRBJ2-3; 7 bases fit TRBD1. The V gene end was trimmed by 4 bases and the J gene end by 0 bases; junction bases not matched to a gene: 5. Germline CDR1 is SGHRS and CDR2 is YFSETQ. The CDR3 sequence is 15 residues long. The CDR3 region is CASSPGQTSTDTQYF. The DNA of the CDR3 is TGCGCCAGCAGCCCGGGACAGACGAGCACAGATACGCAGTATTTT.

This clone was detected a few times. V and J are TRBV29-1 and TRBJ2-2, with TRBD1 matching 7 bases. Germline CDR1 is SQVTM and CDR2 is ANQGSEA. Germline trimming cut 6 bases from V and 6 bases from J; bases unmatched to any gene: 13. The CDR3 totals 15 residues. As DNA, the CDR3 is TGCAGCGTACGAGGGGGACAGACATTGGCCGGGGAGCTGTTTTTT. Protein product: CSVRGGQTLAGELFF.

The V and J genes are TRBV7-9 and TRBJ2-7; D gene unclear. CDR1 SEHNR and CDR2 FQNEAQ come from the germline V gene (reference sequence). With 1 base removed from V and 6 bases from J, the gap between germline ends came to 10 bases. The CDR3 is 13 residues long. The CDR3 region is CASSLDRSGEQYF. In nucleotides, the CDR3 is TGTGCCAGCAGCTTAGATCGTTCGGGCGAGCAGTACTTC.

This clone has only one observation. The CDR3 DNA follows: TGTGCCAGCAGCCCTTGGACTAGCGGGGGGCACACAGATACGCAGTATTTT. Translated, it gives CASSPWTSGGHTDTQYF. The gene calls are TRBV7-8 and TRBJ2-3; TRBD2 aligns across 14 bases. J lost 2 bases, V lost 5 bases, and 6 bases had no gene match. Germline V gene data show CDR1 as SGHVS and CDR2 as FQNEAQ. The CDR3 is 17 residues long. The whole variable domain, remainder taken from reference TRBV7-8 and TRBJ2-3, is GAGVSQSPRYKVAKRGQDVALRCDPISGHVSLFWYQQALGQGPEFLTYFQNEAQLDKSGLPSDRFFAERPEGSVSTLKIQRTQQEDSAVYLCASSPWTSGGHTDTQYFGPGTRLTVL.

The chain couples TRBV3-1 (or the pseudogene TRBV3-2) to TRBJ1-6; the match to TRBD1 covers 7 bases. Germline CDR1 is LGHDT and CDR2 is YNNKEL (reference sequence). The CDR3 contains 16 residues. J gave up 0 bases and V 2 bases, and 1 base lay outside the gene matches. The chain's CDR3 is CASSQSGGSYNSPLHF. CDR3 coding DNA: TGTGCCAGCAGCCAATCAGGGGGCTCCTATAATTCACCCCTCCACTTT.

V usage is TRBV9 and J usage is TRBJ1-3, with a possible D match to TRBD1 (5 bases). Between the trimmed V and J ends, which lost 0 bases and 2 bases, there was a span of 12 bases. CDR1 and CDR2 (germline): SGDLS, YYNGEE. The CDR3 extends over 16 amino acids. The CDR3 DNA reads TGTGCCAGCAGCGTAGAGGCCAGGGTCGCTGGAAACACCATATATTTT. Residues: CASSVEARVAGNTIYF.